This T cell receptor beta chain appears in the sequencing data of a study of blood T cell repertoires in COVID-19. Study information: T cells, B-cell-depleted T cells, or PBMCs provided the cDNA or gDNA that served as material.

Trimming cost V 0 bases and J 3 bases; bases outside gene matches: 14. This CDR3 region has 19 residues. The germline V gene has CDR1 SGHRS and CDR2 YFSETQ. How the authors handled the data: Estimated nucleated cell counts came from reference gene primer amplification. Measured with immunoSEQ multiplex PCR; TCRdb has only the in-frame clones, and not every one. From that table come the V and J calls and clone size; the DNA was used to work out D and trimming. The sample contains approximately 300,000 clones, approximately 86% of which appear only once. Source material: peripheral blood. The J gene is TRBJ2-2, the V gene TRBV5-1; 7 bases align to TRBD1. The clonotype originates from a woman in her fifties or sixties who had recovered from COVID-19. Written as DNA, the CDR3 is TGCGCCAGCAGCTTGGCCTCTGACAGGGTGTATTTCTACACCGGGGAGCTGTTTTTT. Protein sequence: CASSLASDRVYFYTGELFF. The complete variable domain, with remaining parts taken from reference TRBV5-1 and TRBJ2-2, reads KAGVTQTPRYLIKTRGQQVTLSCSPISGHRSVSWYQQTPGQGLQFLFEYFSETQRNKGNFPGRFSGRQFSNSRSEMNVSTLELGDSALYLCASSLASDRVYFYTGELFFGEGSRLTVL.